These 5 T cell receptor beta chains share one sample of origin, sequenced in a study of blood T cell repertoires in COVID-19. Sequenced by immunoSEQ multiplex PCR; TCRdb stores in-frame clones only, minus some. The sample has over 200,000 clones; about 91% are singletons. The sequenced sample consisted of peripheral blood. The receptors derive from a man aged 30 to 39 with acute or convalescent COVID-19.

This chain joins TRBV19 and TRBJ2-1; 8 bases fit TRBD1. CDR3 length: 15 residues. From germline, CDR1 is LNHDA and CDR2 SQIVND (reference sequence). V was pared by 6 bases and J by 5 bases, with 9 bases of the junction left unmatched. The CDR3 sequence: CASRTDRGRNNEQFF. The DNA for the CDR3 is TGTGCCAGTAGGACAGACAGGGGCCGTAACAATGAGCAGTTCTTC.

The chain uses TRBV6-1 and TRBJ1-6, with D perhaps TRBD1 (5 bases). This CDR3 is 14 amino acids long. The V and J ends lost 2 bases and 10 bases respectively, with 12 bases between them. The V gene's germline CDR1 is MNHNS and CDR2 SASEGT. Here the CDR3 reads CASSEIRGRSPLHF. The CDR3 nucleotides read TGTGCCAGCAGTGAAATAAGGGGAAGATCACCCCTCCACTTT.

This chain uses TRBV11-2 with TRBJ2-5; 8 nucleotides match TRBD1. The CDR3 spans 16 residues. Germline loops: CDR1 SGHAT, CDR2 FQNNGV. With 2 bases clipped from V and 5 bases from J, the junction kept 10 bases outside the gene matches. The CDR3 loop reads CASSLKVGQGWETQYF. CDR3 DNA sequence: TGTGCCAGCAGCTTAAAAGTAGGACAGGGCTGGGAGACCCAGTACTTC.

The CDR3 sequence is CASSDRVGARNEQFF. CDR3 DNA: TGTGCCAGCAGCGACAGGGTGGGGGCACGGAATGAGCAGTTCTTC. The chain uses TRBV2 and TRBJ2-1; 7 bases are a match to TRBD1. Unmatched junction bases numbered 12, after V lost 6 bases and J lost 7 bases. The CDR3 totals 15 residues. CDR1 and CDR2 from the germline V gene are SNHLY and FYNNEI.

The CDR3 loop reads CASSRLLAGATGELFF. The DNA for the CDR3 is TGTGCCAGCAGCCGATTACTAGCGGGAGCCACCGGGGAGCTGTTTTTT. The V and J genes are TRBV14 and TRBJ2-2; 11 bases fit TRBD2. Germline V gene lookup returns CDR1 SGHDN and CDR2 FVKESK. The V and J ends lost 4 bases and 4 bases, in that order; junction bases with no gene match: 5. The CDR3 totals 16 residues.